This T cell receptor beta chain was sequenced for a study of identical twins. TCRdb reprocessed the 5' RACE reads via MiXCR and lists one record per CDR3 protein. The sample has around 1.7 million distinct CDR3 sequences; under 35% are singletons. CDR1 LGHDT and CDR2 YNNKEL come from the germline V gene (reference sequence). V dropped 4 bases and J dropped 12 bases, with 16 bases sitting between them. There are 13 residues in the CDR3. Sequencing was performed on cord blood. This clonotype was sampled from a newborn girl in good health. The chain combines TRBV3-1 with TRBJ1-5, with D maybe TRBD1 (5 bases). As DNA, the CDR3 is TGTGCCAGCAGCCCTCTCTCAGGGAGGAACCAGCATTTT. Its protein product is CASSPLSGRNQHF.